These 26 T cell receptor beta chains were sequenced from one sample in a study of response to subunit inactivated influenza vaccine. TCRdb recomputed calls from the RT-PCR reads with MiXCR, one row per CDR3 protein. The data contain 800,000 to 1,000,000 distinct CDR3 sequences, over 20% of them seen just once; the ten biggest clones take up roughly 10%. This sample comprised PBMCs from blood, obtained less than 6 days after vaccination. These receptors were taken from a man aged 50-60 years who received an inactivated influenza vaccine.

The chain joins TRBV5-1 to TRBJ2-7; no definite D call. Per the germline V gene, CDR1 is SGHRS and CDR2 is YFSETQ. V shed 2 bases and J shed 3 bases, with 12 bases lying between them. The CDR3 contains 14 residues. The CDR3 DNA reads as TGCGCCAGCAGCTTCTTACGGACGGGCTACGAGCAGTACTTC. Translated: CASSFLRTGYEQYF.

This clonotype was observed a handful of times. Here the CDR3 DNA reads TGTGCCAGCAGCGTAGCGGGCAGTTTGCCTGAAAAACTGTTTTTT. Protein sequence: CASSVAGSLPEKLFF. The V call is TRBV9, the J call TRBJ1-4; no reliable D call. V was shortened by 0 bases and J by 7 bases, with 13 bases between the two germline ends. This CDR3 region has 15 residues. Germline CDR1 is SGDLS and CDR2 is YYNGEE.

The chain links TRBV11-2 to TRBJ2-7, with 7 bases lining up with TRBD1. There are 16 residues in the CDR3. Germline lookup yields CDR1 SGHAT and CDR2 FQNNGV. V shed 4 bases and J 3 bases; nucleotides not matched to a gene: 12. The CDR3 nucleotides read TGTGCCAGCAGCTCGCACAGGGGACAGAGTCTCTACGAGCAGTACTTC. It is translated as CASSSHRGQSLYEQYF.

This clonotype was seen only a few times. This chain connects TRBV12-3 or TRBV12-4 to TRBJ2-4; D is perhaps TRBD2 (6 bases). The CDR3 extends over 15 amino acids. Trimming cost V 5 bases and J 0 bases, with 11 bases left between them. CDR3 sequence reads: CASSPGELAKNIQYF. The CDR3 nucleotides read TGTGCCAGCAGTCCGGGGGAGCTAGCCAAAAACATTCAGTACTTC.

The sample holds many counts of this clonotype. The chain uses TRBV7-9 and TRBJ2-1; TRBD1 matches at 8 bases. This CDR3 has 15 residues. The J segment lost 5 bases and the V segment lost 5 bases, leaving 8 bases of the junction unmatched. The germline V gene has CDR1 SEHNR and CDR2 FQNEAQ (reference sequence). This CDR3 is CASSLPGQVHNEQFF. The CDR3 DNA reads as TGTGCCAGCAGCCTACCGGGACAGGTCCACAATGAGCAGTTCTTC. The complete variable domain, with remaining parts taken from reference TRBV7-9 and TRBJ2-1, reads DTGVSQNPRHKITKRGQNVTFRCDPISEHNRLYWYRQTLGQGPEFLTYFQNEAQLEKSRLLSDRFSAERPKGSFSTLEIQRTEQGDSAMYLCASSLPGQVHNEQFFGPGTRLTVL.

The chain carries TRBV12-3 or TRBV12-4 and TRBJ2-7; D might be TRBD2 (6 bases). The CDR3 is 14 residues long. Trimming took 4 bases from V and 8 from J, leaving 18 bases between them. CDR3 in amino acids: CASSSEGGRNKQYF. The CDR3 DNA follows: TGTGCCAGCAGTTCGGAGGGCGGAAGGAACAAGCAGTACTTC.

This clonotype was observed a few times. This chain links TRBV5-5 with TRBJ1-5, with TRBD1 identical over 8 bases. The J segment lost 9 bases and the V segment lost 0 bases, leaving 11 bases of the junction unmatched. CDR1 and CDR2 (germline): SGHKS, YYEKEE (reference sequence). The CDR3 spans 16 residues. The CDR3 nucleotides are TGTGCCAGCAGCTTGGCGGGGGCAGGGGGCAGTCGGCCCCAGCATTTT. This gives the protein CASSLAGAGGSRPQHF. The variable domain in full, completed from reference TRBV5-5 and TRBJ1-5, reads DAGVTQSPTHLIKTRGQQVTLRCSPISGHKSVSWYQQVLGQGPQFIFQYYEKEERGRGNFPDRFSARQFPNYSSELNVNALLLGDSALYLCASSLAGAGGSRPQHFGDGTRLSIL.

The chain links TRBV10-3 to TRBJ1-2; maybe TRBD1 (6 bases). V was cut by 8 bases and J by 2 bases, with 9 bases left in between. This CDR3 is built from 12 residues. Germline CDR1 is ENHRY and CDR2 is SYGVKD. The CDR3 sequence: CAIPGQNYGYTF. CDR3 bases: TGTGCCATCCCAGGACAGAACTATGGCTACACCTTC.

In its sample, this clonotype was seen a few times. The chain recombines TRBV29-1 with TRBJ1-2; D perhaps matches TRBD1 (5 bases). The CDR3 covers 14 residues. Per the germline V gene, CDR1 is SQVTM and CDR2 is ANQGSEA. V was pared by 7 bases and J by 5 bases, with 20 bases between. DNA of the CDR3: TGCAGCGCTCCTCTCCGGGACGGCTTATATGGCTACACCTTC. Amino acids: CSAPLRDGLYGYTF.

The gene calls are TRBV4-1 and TRBJ2-1; 8 bases map to TRBD1. Trimming took 1 base from V and 5 from J; bases not matched to a gene: 4. The germline CDR1 and CDR2 sequences are MGHRA and YSYEKL. The CDR3 consists of 15 residues. The CDR3 nucleotides read TGCGCCAGCAGCCAAGGGACAGGGTGGAACAATGAGCAGTTCTTC. It translates to CASSQGTGWNNEQFF.

This clonotype was picked up one time. The genes are TRBV2 and TRBJ2-7; 8 bases fit TRBD2. In germline, CDR1 is SNHLY, CDR2 FYNNEI. V was pared by 10 bases and J by 0 bases, with 5 bases of the junction left unmatched. The CDR3 contains 13 residues. In nucleotides, the CDR3 is TGTGCCACCTTAGCGGGACTCTCCTACGAGCAGTACTTC. Protein product: CATLAGLSYEQYF.

The chain has TRBV4-2 and TRBJ2-3, with D possibly being TRBD2 (5 bases). CDR1 is LGHNA and CDR2 is YNFKEQ in the germline V gene. Trimming removed 4 bases from V and 5 bases from J, with 19 bases in between. The CDR3 sequence is 16 residues long. The CDR3 DNA is TGTGCCAGCAGCCCAAGACTTAGCCCGGCGGGAGATACGCAGTATTTT. Residues: CASSPRLSPAGDTQYF.

The chain has TRBV29-1 and TRBJ2-7; TRBD1 matches at 10 bases. After removal of 8 bases from V and 1 base from J, the junction contained 8 bases not matched to a gene. CDR3 size: 14 residues. CDR1 and CDR2 from the germline V gene are SQVTM and ANQGSEA. CDR3 sequence reads: CSIVVGQGSYEQYF. The DNA of the CDR3 is TGCAGCATAGTGGTGGGACAGGGGTCCTACGAGCAGTACTTC.

The chain is built from TRBV20-1 and TRBJ2-7; 14 positions match TRBD2. V lost 3 bases and J lost 2; bases outside the gene matches: 12. The germline V gene has CDR1 DFQATT and CDR2 SNEGSKA (reference sequence). The CDR3 has 18 residues. The CDR3 sequence: CSAREEWRLAGGPYEQYF. In DNA, the CDR3 is TGCAGTGCTAGGGAGGAGTGGAGACTAGCGGGAGGGCCCTACGAGCAGTACTTC.

The gene calls are TRBV2 and TRBJ2-7, with D possibly matching TRBD2 (5 bases). CDR1 is SNHLY and CDR2 is FYNNEI in the germline V gene. Trimming stripped 4 bases from V and 2 bases from J, with 15 bases between. CDR3 length: 15 amino acids. CDR3 sequence reads: CASSVSSRAPYEQYF. DNA of the CDR3: TGTGCCAGCAGTGTCTCTAGCAGAGCACCCTACGAGCAGTACTTC.

This clonotype was detected only a few times. The chain uses TRBV9 and TRBJ1-6, with unresolved D. Germline CDR1 is SGDLS and CDR2 is YYNGEE. V dropped 0 bases and J dropped 6 bases, with 7 bases sitting between them. The CDR3 is made up of 14 amino acids. CDR3 protein: CASSVEGSNSPLHF. The DNA of the CDR3 is TGTGCCAGCAGCGTAGAAGGGTCTAATTCACCCCTCCACTTT.

This clonotype has more than one count but fewer than ten. Written as DNA, the CDR3 is TGCAGTGCTAAAACAGGGACAGCCGCCTACGAGCAGTACTTC. Its protein is CSAKTGTAAYEQYF. The gene calls are TRBV20-1 and TRBJ2-7; TRBD1 aligns across 7 bases. Germline V CDR1 and CDR2: DFQATT, SNEGSKA (reference sequence). With V trimmed by 4 bases and J by 2 bases, 8 bases remained unmatched. The CDR3 has 14 amino acids.

This clonotype came up a few times. This chain uses TRBV28 with TRBJ2-7, with D perhaps given as TRBD1 or TRBD2 (7 bases each). This CDR3 region has 16 residues. With 6 bases removed from V and 3 bases from J, the gap between germline ends came to 21 bases. The germline V gene has CDR1 MDHEN and CDR2 SYDVKM. CDR3 residues: CASRPQGTAGNYEQYF. CDR3 DNA sequence: TGTGCCAGCAGACCCCAGGGGACAGCGGGAAACTACGAGCAGTACTTC.

This chain uses TRBV11-2 with TRBJ2-7, with D possibly being TRBD1 (6 bases). Trimming shortened V by 6 bases and J by 2 bases, and 20 bases separated the two germline ends. Germline V gene data show CDR1 as SGHAT and CDR2 as FQNNGV. The CDR3 runs to 16 residues. CDR3 loop: CASRPIRQVRAYEQYF. DNA for the CDR3: TGTGCCAGCAGGCCAATCAGACAGGTCCGCGCCTACGAGCAGTACTTC. Variable domain in full (rest from reference TRBV11-2 and TRBJ2-7): EAGVAQSPRYKIIEKRQSVAFWCNPISGHATLYWYQQILGQGPKLLIQFQNNGVVDDSQLPKDRFSAERLKGVDSTLKIQPAKLEDSAVYLCASRPIRQVRAYEQYFGPGTRLTVT.

This chain joins TRBV18 and TRBJ2-6; 7 bases fit TRBD1. J was trimmed by 0 bases and V by 4 bases; bases with no gene match: 15. This CDR3 has 20 amino acids. CDR1 and CDR2 (germline): KGHSH, LQKENI. CDR3 residues: CASSQRSGDSYRSGANVLTF. The CDR3 nucleotides are TGTGCCAGCTCACAACGTTCAGGGGACAGCTATCGCTCTGGGGCCAACGTCCTGACTTTC.

CDR3 sequence: CASSSRLTGAGSEQYF. The CDR3 nucleotides are TGTGCCAGCAGTTCCCGATTGACAGGGGCGGGTAGCGAGCAGTACTTC. The chain carries TRBV6-5 and TRBJ2-7; 8 bases map to TRBD1. CDR1 MNHEY and CDR2 SVGAGI come from the germline V gene. The CDR3 is 16 residues long. J gave up 6 bases and V 4 bases, and 14 bases lay outside the gene matches.

The chain couples TRBV24-1 to TRBJ2-1; D not resolved. The CDR3 is 15 residues long. In germline, CDR1 is KGHDR, CDR2 SFDVKD. The V gene lost 3 bases and the J gene lost 0 bases, with 8 bases spanning the gap. The CDR3 here is CATSDRISSYNEQFF. The CDR3 bases are TGTGCCACCAGTGATAGAATAAGCTCCTACAATGAGCAGTTCTTC.

The J gene is TRBJ2-5, the V gene TRBV29-1, with TRBD1 as a possible D gene (5 bases). Germline CDR1 and CDR2: SQVTM and ANQGSEA. Trimming removed 1 base from V and 2 bases from J, with 20 bases in between. This CDR3 has 17 residues. The CDR3 nucleotides read TGCAGCGTTGAAGGGCTGGAAATGGGGCACAGACAAGAGACCCAGTACTTC. It translates to CSVEGLEMGHRQETQYF.

This clonotype turned up a few times. The chain recombines TRBV7-2 with TRBJ2-1; D unclear. The CDR3 contains 15 residues. The V end lost 1 base, the J end lost 9 bases, and 16 bases lay between the germline ends. Looked up from germline, CDR1 is SGHTA and CDR2 is FQGNSA. CDR3: CASSLVGSGSFEQFF. The CDR3 nucleotides are TGTGCCAGCAGCTTAGTGGGTAGTGGCAGTTTTGAGCAGTTCTTC.

This clonotype has only a few counts. V gene TRBV20-1 combines with J gene TRBJ1-6; D is unclear. This CDR3 region has 12 residues. Trimming took 6 bases from V and 10 from J, leaving 13 bases between them. The germline V gene encodes CDR1 DFQATT and CDR2 SNEGSKA (reference sequence). Written as DNA, the CDR3 is TGCAGTGCCTATCCCGAGGCCTCACCCCTCCACTTT. Translated, it gives CSAYPEASPLHF.

The J gene is TRBJ2-1, the V gene TRBV11-2; TRBD2 aligns across 13 bases. This CDR3 comprises 17 residues. Germline V gene data show CDR1 as SGHAT and CDR2 as FQNNGV. Unmatched junction bases numbered 9, after V lost 3 bases and J lost 7 bases. The CDR3 sequence is CASSLHQLAGGLNEQFF. The CDR3 region has the DNA TGTGCCAGCAGCTTGCACCAACTAGCGGGAGGGCTGAATGAGCAGTTCTTC.